The present TCR beta chain was sequenced within a study of OX40 agonist ivuxolimab in advanced cancers. Context from the whole study: Ivuxolimab, which targeted the costimulatory receptor OX40 (CD134), was an agonistic, fully human IgG2 monoclonal antibody. Intravenous ivuxolimab was administered to patients every 2 weeks at six dose levels: 0.01, 0.1, 0.3, 1.5, 3 and 10 mg/kg. Of the 50 to 55 dose-escalation patients, hepatocellular carcinoma was present in some 19, melanoma in around 15, renal cell carcinoma in 9 and head and neck cancer in 9. In the dose-escalation cohort, over 65% of patients were male, and the mean age was approximately 64 years, with a range of about 20 to 79. Patients were allowed to have had prior anti-PD-1, anti-PD-L1 or anti-CTLA-4 therapy, and 40% of the dose-escalation patients had previously received checkpoint inhibitors. Partial responses were achieved by three dose-escalation patients, of whom one had hepatocellular carcinoma and two had cutaneous melanoma. Peripheral TCRbeta sequencing aimed to test whether ivuxolimab altered TCR sequence diversity and caused clonal T-cell expansion. The paper describes the monotherapy dose-escalation part (N ≈ 49 patients) of the phase I trial of ivuxolimab.

The CDR3 goes from the cysteine to the phenylalanine over 14 residues. The entry retains the CDR3 DNA only, 42 bases that are in frame from base 1. Trimming at the junction amounts to 0 bases on V and 9 bases on J, and the germline ends lie 10 bases apart. In the germline V gene, CDR1 corresponds to SGHDT and CDR2 to YYEEEE. Beyond this particular receptor, the publication reports: Low levels of normalized T-cell clonal expansion were also shown by some nonresponding patients. At doses from 0.1 to 3.0 mg/kg, clonal expansion was seen in both CD4+ and CD8+ blood T cells between baseline and week 6. In the 0.1-3.0 mg/kg groups, partial responders had among the lowest normalized peripheral clonal expansion, particularly in CD8+ T cells. After ivuxolimab, CD8+ T cells had more expanded clones than CD4+ T cells on average. Antigen specificity was not determined for the clonally expanded peripheral T cells.

As to this clone: The target of this receptor is not known. Base quality data are lacking; no much larger clone is found one base away.

Genomic DNA was extracted from sorted cells for sequencing of the TCRbeta CDR3 region. The immunoSEQ Assay was used for sequencing of TCRbeta CDR3 regions. What TCRdb holds here is the immuneACCESS table cut down to in-frame rearrangements. Part of the clones is not present; checked against another copy, under half of the missing clones reflect an unresolved V gene, and the others are unexplained. The sample table contains more than 65,000 clones; only one count was recorded for approximately 94% of them. Clones ranked in the top ten supply 15% to 17% of the sample. The trial excluded patients who had a history of autoimmune disease or who were on systemic immunosuppression. Peripheral blood for TCR sequencing was drawn from every dose cohort at baseline, at cycle 4 day 1 and at cycle 7 day 1. Samples were obtained from an open-label, multicenter, first-in-human phase I dose-escalation trial of ivuxolimab. Adults with locally advanced or metastatic melanoma, renal cell carcinoma, hepatocellular carcinoma or head and neck squamous cell carcinoma were enrolled in the trial. Before TCR sequencing, CD4+ T cells and CD8+ T cells were sorted from peripheral blood as separate populations.

Sample: CD4+ or CD8+ T cells sorted from blood, taken in a trial of the OX40 agonist ivuxolimab. The clonotype comes from an adult with an advanced solid tumor such as melanoma, head and neck, liver or kidney cancer. Recombination connected TRBV5-6 to TRBJ1-6; no D gene can be assigned with confidence. The DNA reads as follows: TGTGCCAGCAGCTTGGGAGATCGGGGTTCACCCCTCCACTTT. This translates into CASSLGDRGSPLHF. Reference TRBV5-6 and TRBJ1-6 proteins supply the regions before and after the CDR3; the full variable domain is: DAGVTQSPTHLIKTRGQQVTLRCSPKSGHDTVSWYQQALGQGPQFIFQYYEEEERQRGNFPDRFSGHQFPNYSSELNVNALLLGDSALYLCASSLGDRGSPLHFGNGTRLTVT.